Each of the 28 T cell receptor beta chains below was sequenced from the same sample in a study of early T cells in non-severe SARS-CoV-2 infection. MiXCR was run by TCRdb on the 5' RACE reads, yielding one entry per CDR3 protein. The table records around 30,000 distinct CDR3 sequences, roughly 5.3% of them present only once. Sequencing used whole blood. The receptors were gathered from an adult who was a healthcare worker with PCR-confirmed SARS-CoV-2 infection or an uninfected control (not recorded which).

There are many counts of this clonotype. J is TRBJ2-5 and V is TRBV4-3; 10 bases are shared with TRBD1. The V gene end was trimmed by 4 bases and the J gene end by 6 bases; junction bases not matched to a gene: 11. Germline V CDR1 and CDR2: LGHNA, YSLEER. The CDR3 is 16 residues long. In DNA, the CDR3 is TGCGCCAGCAGCCTGGACCGGGACAGGGGAGGACAGACCCAGTACTTC. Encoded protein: CASSLDRDRGGQTQYF.

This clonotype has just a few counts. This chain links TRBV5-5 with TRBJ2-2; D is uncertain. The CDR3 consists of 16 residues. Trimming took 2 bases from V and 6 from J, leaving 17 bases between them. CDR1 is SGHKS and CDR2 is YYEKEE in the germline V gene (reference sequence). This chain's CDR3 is CASSFYSGSRAGELFF. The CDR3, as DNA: TGTGCCAGCAGCTTTTACTCCGGGTCTAGGGCCGGGGAGCTGTTTTTT.

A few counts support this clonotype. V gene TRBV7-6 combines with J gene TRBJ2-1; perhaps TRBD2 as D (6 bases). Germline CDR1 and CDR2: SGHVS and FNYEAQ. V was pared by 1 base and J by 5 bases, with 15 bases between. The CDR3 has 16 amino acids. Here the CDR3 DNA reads TGTGCCAGCAGCTTAGGTGGCCAGCCGGGAGACAATGAGCAGTTCTTC. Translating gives CASSLGGQPGDNEQFF.

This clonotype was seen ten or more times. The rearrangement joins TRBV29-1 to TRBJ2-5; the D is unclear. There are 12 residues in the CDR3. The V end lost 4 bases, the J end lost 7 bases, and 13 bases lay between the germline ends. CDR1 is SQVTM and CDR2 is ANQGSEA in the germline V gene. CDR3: CSVAEVLGTQYF. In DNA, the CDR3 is TGCAGCGTTGCGGAAGTCTTGGGGACCCAGTACTTC.

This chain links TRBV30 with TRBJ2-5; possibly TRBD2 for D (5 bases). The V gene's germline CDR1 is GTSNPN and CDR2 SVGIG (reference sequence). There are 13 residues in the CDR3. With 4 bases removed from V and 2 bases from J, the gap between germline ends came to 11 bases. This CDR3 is CAWNPSGQETQYF. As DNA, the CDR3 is TGTGCCTGGAACCCCTCGGGACAAGAGACCCAGTACTTC.

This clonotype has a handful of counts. This CDR3 is CASSLEPRGLYIWAFF. The CDR3 DNA sequence: TGCGCCAGCAGCTTAGAACCCAGAGGACTTTACATCTGGGCTTTCTTT. V is TRBV5-1 and J is TRBJ1-1; D is ambiguous. The CDR3 extends over 16 amino acids. Between the trimmed V and J ends, which lost 2 bases and 11 bases, there was a span of 25 bases. Germline loops: CDR1 SGHRS, CDR2 YFSETQ.

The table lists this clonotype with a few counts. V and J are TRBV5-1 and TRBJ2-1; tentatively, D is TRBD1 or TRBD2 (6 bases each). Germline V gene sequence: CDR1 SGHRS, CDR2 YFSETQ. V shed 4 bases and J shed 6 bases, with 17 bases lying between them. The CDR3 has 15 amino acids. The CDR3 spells CASSGGRLVLNEQFF. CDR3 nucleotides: TGCGCCAGCAGCGGGGGGCGCCTAGTTCTCAATGAGCAGTTCTTC.

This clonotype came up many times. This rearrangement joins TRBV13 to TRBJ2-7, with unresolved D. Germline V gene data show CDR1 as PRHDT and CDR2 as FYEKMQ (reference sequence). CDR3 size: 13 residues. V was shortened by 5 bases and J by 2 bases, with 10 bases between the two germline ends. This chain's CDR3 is CASSPQMTYEQYF. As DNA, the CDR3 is TGTGCCAGCAGCCCGCAAATGACCTACGAGCAGTACTTC.

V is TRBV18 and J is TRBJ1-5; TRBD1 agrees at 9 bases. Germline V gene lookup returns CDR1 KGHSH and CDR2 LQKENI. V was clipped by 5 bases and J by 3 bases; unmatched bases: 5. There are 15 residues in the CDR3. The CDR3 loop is CASSATGGNNQPQHF. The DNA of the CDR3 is TGTGCCAGCTCAGCTACAGGGGGCAACAATCAGCCCCAGCATTTT.

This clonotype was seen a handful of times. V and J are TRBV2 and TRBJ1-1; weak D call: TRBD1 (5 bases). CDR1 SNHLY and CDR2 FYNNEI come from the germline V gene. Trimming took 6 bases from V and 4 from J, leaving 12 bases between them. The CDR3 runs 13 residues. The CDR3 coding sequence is TGTGCCAGCAGCCGGGACCTTGTCACTGAAGCTTTCTTT. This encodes CASSRDLVTEAFF.

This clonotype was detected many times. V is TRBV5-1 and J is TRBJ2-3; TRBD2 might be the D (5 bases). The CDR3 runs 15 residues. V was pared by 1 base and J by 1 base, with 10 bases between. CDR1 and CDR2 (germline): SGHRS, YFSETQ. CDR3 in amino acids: CASSLLGVRTDTQYF. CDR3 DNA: TGCGCCAGCAGCTTGCTCGGGGTCCGCACAGATACGCAGTATTTT. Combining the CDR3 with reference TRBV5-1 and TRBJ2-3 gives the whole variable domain KAGVTQTPRYLIKTRGQQVTLSCSPISGHRSVSWYQQTPGQGLQFLFEYFSETQRNKGNFPGRFSGRQFSNSRSEMNVSTLELGDSALYLCASSLLGVRTDTQYFGPGTRLTVL.

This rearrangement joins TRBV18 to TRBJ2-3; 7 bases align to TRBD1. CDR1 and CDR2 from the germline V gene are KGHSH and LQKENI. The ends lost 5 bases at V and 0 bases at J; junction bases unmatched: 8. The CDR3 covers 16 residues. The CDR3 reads CASSTRTGQSTDTQYF. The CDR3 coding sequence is TGTGCCAGCTCAACAAGGACAGGACAAAGCACAGATACGCAGTATTTT.

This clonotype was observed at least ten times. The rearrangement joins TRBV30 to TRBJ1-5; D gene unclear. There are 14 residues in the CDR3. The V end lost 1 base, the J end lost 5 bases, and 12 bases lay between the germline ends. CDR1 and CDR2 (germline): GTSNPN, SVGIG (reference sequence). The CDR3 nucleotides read TGTGCCTGGAGTGCAGGACTCCTAGATCAGCCCCAGCATTTT. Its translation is CAWSAGLLDQPQHF.

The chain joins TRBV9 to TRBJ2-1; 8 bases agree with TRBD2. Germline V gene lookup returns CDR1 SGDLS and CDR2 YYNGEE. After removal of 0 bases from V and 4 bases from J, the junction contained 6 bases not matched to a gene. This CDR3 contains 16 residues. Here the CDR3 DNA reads TGTGCCAGCAGCGTAGACTCGGGGGGGCTATACAATGAGCAGTTCTTC. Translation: CASSVDSGGLYNEQFF.

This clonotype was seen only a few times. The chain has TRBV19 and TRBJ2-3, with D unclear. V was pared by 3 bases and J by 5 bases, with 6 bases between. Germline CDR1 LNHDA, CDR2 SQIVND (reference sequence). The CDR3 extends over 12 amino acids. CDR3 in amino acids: CASSISRDTQYF. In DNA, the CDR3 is TGTGCCAGTAGTATCTCCCGAGATACGCAGTATTTT.

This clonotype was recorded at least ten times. CDR3 loop: CSARKGGYTF. The CDR3 region has the DNA TGCAGTGCTAGAAAGGGTGGCTACACCTTC. The chain employs TRBV20-1 and TRBJ1-2, with D unresolved. From germline, CDR1 is DFQATT and CDR2 SNEGSKA (reference sequence). The CDR3 totals 10 residues. Between the trimmed V and J ends, which lost 2 bases and 7 bases, there was a span of 5 bases.

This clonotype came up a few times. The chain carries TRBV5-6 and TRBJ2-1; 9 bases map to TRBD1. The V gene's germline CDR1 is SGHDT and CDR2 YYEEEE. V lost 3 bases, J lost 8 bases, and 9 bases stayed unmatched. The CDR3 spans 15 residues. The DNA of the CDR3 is TGTGCCAGCAGCTGGGACAGGGTGGATAGGGATGAGCAGTTCTTC. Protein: CASSWDRVDRDEQFF.

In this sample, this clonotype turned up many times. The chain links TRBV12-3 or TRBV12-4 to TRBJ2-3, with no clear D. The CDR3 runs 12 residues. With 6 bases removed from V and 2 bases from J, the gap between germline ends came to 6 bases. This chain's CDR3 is CASSPNTDTQYF. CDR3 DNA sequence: TGTGCCAGCAGCCCAAACACAGATACGCAGTATTTT.

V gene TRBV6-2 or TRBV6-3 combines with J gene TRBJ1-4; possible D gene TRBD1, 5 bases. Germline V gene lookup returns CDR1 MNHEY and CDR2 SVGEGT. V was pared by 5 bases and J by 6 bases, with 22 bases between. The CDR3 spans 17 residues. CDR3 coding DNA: TGTGCCAGCAGTCCGCAACCCGCCTGGGGCGAGGATGAAAAACTGTTTTTT. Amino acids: CASSPQPAWGEDEKLFF.

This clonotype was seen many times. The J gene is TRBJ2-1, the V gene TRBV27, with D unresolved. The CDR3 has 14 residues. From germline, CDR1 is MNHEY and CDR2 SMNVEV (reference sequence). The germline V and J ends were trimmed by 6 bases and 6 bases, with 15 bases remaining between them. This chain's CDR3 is CASSLGAKVNEQFF. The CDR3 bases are TGTGCCAGCAGCCTGGGCGCAAAAGTCAATGAGCAGTTCTTC.

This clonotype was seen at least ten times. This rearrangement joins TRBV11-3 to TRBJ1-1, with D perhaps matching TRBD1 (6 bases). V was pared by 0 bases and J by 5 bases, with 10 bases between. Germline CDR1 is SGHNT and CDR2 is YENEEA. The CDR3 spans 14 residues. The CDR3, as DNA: TGTGCCAGCAGCTTAGAGGGGGCTTGGACTGAAGCTTTCTTT. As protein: CASSLEGAWTEAFF.

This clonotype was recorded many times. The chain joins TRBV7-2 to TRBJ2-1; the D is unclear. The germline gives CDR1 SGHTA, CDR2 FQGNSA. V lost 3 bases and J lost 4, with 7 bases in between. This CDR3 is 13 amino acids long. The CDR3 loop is CASSLTRYNEQFF. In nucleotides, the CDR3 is TGTGCCAGCAGCTTGACGCGGTACAATGAGCAGTTCTTC.

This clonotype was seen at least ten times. The CDR3 region is CASTKLPDNIQYF. The CDR3 DNA follows: TGTGCCAGCACCAAACTTCCAGACAACATTCAGTACTTC. This chain uses TRBV7-2 with TRBJ2-4; D gene unclear. The germline V gene encodes CDR1 SGHTA and CDR2 FQGNSA. Deletions cut 7 bases from V and 7 bases from J, with 14 bases between. The CDR3 runs 13 residues.

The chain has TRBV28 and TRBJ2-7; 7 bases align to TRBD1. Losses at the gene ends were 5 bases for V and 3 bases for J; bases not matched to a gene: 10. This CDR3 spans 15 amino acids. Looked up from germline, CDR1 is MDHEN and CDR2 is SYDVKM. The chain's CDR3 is CASSPTGAPVYEQYF. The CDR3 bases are TGTGCCAGCAGTCCAACAGGGGCGCCCGTCTACGAGCAGTACTTC.

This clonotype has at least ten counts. The CDR3 sequence is CASSLVVRGSYEQYF. The CDR3 coding sequence is TGTGCCAGCAGCTTAGTGGTTCGGGGTTCCTACGAGCAGTACTTC. The chain has TRBV7-2 and TRBJ2-7; D perhaps matches TRBD2 (5 bases). The CDR3 has 15 residues. Germline CDR1 is SGHTA and CDR2 is FQGNSA. V was shortened by 1 base and J by 1 base, with 11 bases between the two germline ends.

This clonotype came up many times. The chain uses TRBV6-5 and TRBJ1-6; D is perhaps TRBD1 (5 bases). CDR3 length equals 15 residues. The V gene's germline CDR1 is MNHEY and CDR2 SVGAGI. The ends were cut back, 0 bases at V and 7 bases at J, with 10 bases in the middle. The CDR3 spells CASSYSRDGNSPLHF. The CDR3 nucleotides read TGTGCCAGCAGTTACTCCCGGGACGGGAATTCACCCCTCCACTTT.

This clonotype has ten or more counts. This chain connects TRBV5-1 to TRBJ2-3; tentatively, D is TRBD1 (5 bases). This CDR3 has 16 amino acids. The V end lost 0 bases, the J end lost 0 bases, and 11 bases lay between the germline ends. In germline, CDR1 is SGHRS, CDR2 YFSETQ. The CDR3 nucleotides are TGCGCCAGCAGCTTGGCGCTCCCAGGGAGCACAGATACGCAGTATTTT. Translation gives CASSLALPGSTDTQYF.

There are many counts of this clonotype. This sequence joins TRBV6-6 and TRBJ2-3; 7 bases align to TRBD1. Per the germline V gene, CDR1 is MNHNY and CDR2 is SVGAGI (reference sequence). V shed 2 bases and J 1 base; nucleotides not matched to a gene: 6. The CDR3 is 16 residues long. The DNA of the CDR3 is TGTGCCAGCAGTTACGCTTCCGGGACAGGCACAGATACGCAGTATTTT. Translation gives CASSYASGTGTDTQYF.